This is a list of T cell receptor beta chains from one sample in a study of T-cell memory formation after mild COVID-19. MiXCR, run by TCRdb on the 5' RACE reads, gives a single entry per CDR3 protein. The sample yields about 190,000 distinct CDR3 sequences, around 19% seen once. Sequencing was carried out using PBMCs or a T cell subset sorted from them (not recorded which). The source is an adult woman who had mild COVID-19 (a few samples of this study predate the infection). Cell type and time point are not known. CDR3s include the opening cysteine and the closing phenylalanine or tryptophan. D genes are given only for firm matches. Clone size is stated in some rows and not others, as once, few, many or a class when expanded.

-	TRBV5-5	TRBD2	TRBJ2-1	TGTGCCAGCAGCCTGACGGGGACTAGCTCCTACAATGAGCAGTTCTTC	CASSLTGTSSYNEQFF
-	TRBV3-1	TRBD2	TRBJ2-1	TGTGCCAGCAGCCAAACTAGCGGGAGAACGAATGAGCAGTTCTTC	CASSQTSGRTNEQFF
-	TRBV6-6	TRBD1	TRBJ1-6	TGTGCCAGCAGGTATCCGGGACAGGGTAATACCTATAATTCACCCCTCCACTTT	CASRYPGQGNTYNSPLHF
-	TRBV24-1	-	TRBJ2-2	TGTGCCACCAGTGACCCGGCTGTCGGGGCGACCGGGGAGCTGTTTTTT	CATSDPAVGATGELFF
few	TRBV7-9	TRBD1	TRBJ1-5	TGTGCCAGCAGCCGGGGTCTTACAGGGGTGCCCCAGCATTTT	CASSRGLTGVPQHF
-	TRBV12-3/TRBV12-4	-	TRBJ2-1	TGTGCCAGCAACTCCGGGACTTCCAATGAGCAGTTCTTC	CASNSGTSNEQFF
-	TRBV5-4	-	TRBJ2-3	TGTGCCAGCAGCTTGGCCGGGGCGAGGTCAGATACGCAGTATTTT	CASSLAGARSDTQYF
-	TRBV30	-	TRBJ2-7	TGTGCCTGGAGAGGGTCCAGCTCCTACGAGCAGTACTTC	CAWRGSSSYEQYF
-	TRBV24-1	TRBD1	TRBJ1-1	TGTGCCACCAGTGATGAAGGGACAGGTGGGAACACTGAAGCTTTCTTT	CATSDEGTGGNTEAFF
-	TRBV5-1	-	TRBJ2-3	TGCGCCAGCAGCCCCCCCTCCGGAGATACGCAGTATTTT	CASSPPSGDTQYF
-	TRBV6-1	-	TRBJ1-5	TGTGCCAGCAGTCCGACTTGGATTGGGCAGCCCCAGCATTTT	CASSPTWIGQPQHF
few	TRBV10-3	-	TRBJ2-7	TGTGCCATCAGTGCTGGGGACGACGAGCAGTACTTC	CAISAGDDEQYF
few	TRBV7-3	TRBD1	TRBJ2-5	TGTGCCAGCAGCTGGACAGGGGGAGAGACCCAGTACTTC	CASSWTGGETQYF